The 11 T cell receptor beta chains below come from one sample, sequenced in a study of cytomegalovirus exposure and HLA in healthy donors. PCR was performed using 60 Vbeta and 13 Jbeta primers. Libraries were prepared by immunoSEQ multiplex PCR; TCRdb keeps only in-frame clonotypes and omits some of them. The sample lists some 140,000 clones, roughly 80% occurring once. Sequenced: PBMCs. These receptor sequences come from a man younger than 35 in good health and CMV-seronegative.

This chain links TRBV29-1 with TRBJ1-2; D gene ambiguous. The CDR3 loop spans 11 amino acids. V was shortened by 7 bases and J by 6 bases, with 12 bases between the two germline ends. Germline assignment: CDR1 SQVTM and CDR2 ANQGSEA. The CDR3 loop is CSALTEDGYTF. The CDR3 DNA is TGCAGCGCCCTCACAGAAGATGGCTACACCTTC. The variable domain in full, with the rest retrieved from reference TRBV29-1 and TRBJ1-2, is SAVISQKPSRDICQRGTSLTIQCQVDSQVTMMFWYRQQPGQSLTLIATANQGSEATYESGFVIDKFPISRPNLTFSTLTVSNMSPEDSSIYLCSALTEDGYTFGSGTRLTVV.

This clone has only one observation. The V call is TRBV5-1, the J call TRBJ2-7; no clear D gene. Germline V lookup: CDR1 SGHRS, CDR2 YFSETQ. V was trimmed by 4 bases and J by 6 bases, leaving 11 bases between them. This CDR3 comprises 12 residues. In DNA, the CDR3 is TGCGCCAGCAGCCAACCTTCGGGCGAGCAGTACTTC. It codes for CASSQPSGEQYF.

This sequence joins TRBV4-3 and TRBJ2-1; weak D call: TRBD1 (6 bases). Germline CDR1 LGHNA, CDR2 YSLEER. The V and J ends lost 0 bases and 6 bases respectively, with 18 bases between them. CDR3 length: 17 amino acids. The chain's CDR3 is CASSQEARQVFGNEQFF. CDR3 DNA: TGCGCCAGCAGCCAAGAAGCGAGACAGGTTTTCGGCAATGAGCAGTTCTTC.

The chain couples TRBV5-8 to TRBJ1-1; D remains ambiguous. The length of the CDR3 is 15 residues. Germline V gene data show CDR1 as SGHTS and CDR2 as YDEGEE. The ends were cut back, 4 bases at V and 3 bases at J, with 16 bases in the middle. The CDR3 sequence is CASSHGSSLHTEAFF. The CDR3, as DNA: TGTGCCAGCAGCCACGGGAGTTCTTTACACACTGAAGCTTTCTTT.

The chain employs TRBV6-1 and TRBJ2-3; D is uncertain. The CDR3 sequence is 11 residues long. Trimming left V 6 bases short and J 6 bases short, with 7 bases between. Germline V CDR1 and CDR2: MNHNS, SASEGT. CDR3 residues: CASSSLDTQYF. The CDR3 DNA sequence: TGTGCCAGCAGCTCCCTGGATACGCAGTATTTT.

CDR3 region: CSVEGPGSGNTIYF. In DNA, the CDR3 is TGCAGCGTGGAGGGGCCAGGGTCTGGAAACACCATATATTTT. This rearrangement joins TRBV29-1 to TRBJ1-3, with a weak D call TRBD1 (5 bases). The V gene lost 6 bases and the J gene lost 1 base, with 13 bases spanning the gap. The CDR3 sequence is 14 residues long. In germline, CDR1 is SQVTM, CDR2 ANQGSEA.

This clone appeared once. The chain uses TRBV5-1 and TRBJ2-5; the match to TRBD1 covers 8 bases. Germline assignment: CDR1 SGHRS and CDR2 YFSETQ. The CDR3 is made up of 15 amino acids. V was pared by 0 bases and J by 9 bases, with 10 bases of the junction left unmatched. The CDR3 bases are TGCGCCAGCAGCTTGGGAGGACAGGGCGGGGAGGCCCAGTACTTC. This sequence encodes CASSLGGQGGEAQYF. Combining the CDR3 with reference TRBV5-1 and TRBJ2-5 gives the whole variable domain KAGVTQTPRYLIKTRGQQVTLSCSPISGHRSVSWYQQTPGQGLQFLFEYFSETQRNKGNFPGRFSGRQFSNSRSEMNVSTLELGDSALYLCASSLGGQGGEAQYFGPGTRLLVL.

The chain employs TRBV7-9 and TRBJ1-1; TRBD1 is a possible D gene (6 bases). Germline CDR1 is SEHNR and CDR2 is FQNEAQ (reference sequence). This CDR3 contains 16 residues. Trimming left V 5 bases short and J 3 bases short, with 19 bases between. The CDR3, as DNA: TGTGCCAGCAGCAAGGGCCCCAGGGGAACGGACACTGAAGCTTTCTTT. This gives the protein CASSKGPRGTDTEAFF.

The sample holds one count of this clone. The V call is TRBV18, the J call TRBJ2-7; no clear D gene. Germline CDR1 KGHSH, CDR2 LQKENI. CDR3 length: 18 residues. V gave up 3 bases and J gave up 2 bases, with 23 bases separating them. The CDR3 region has the DNA TGTGCCAGCTCACCCTACGAGAGCCGAGGTATTCCCACCTACGAGCAGTACTTC. It codes for CASSPYESRGIPTYEQYF. The variable domain in full, completed from reference TRBV18 and TRBJ2-7, reads NAGVMQNPRHLVRRRGQEARLRCSPMKGHSHVYWYRQLPEEGLKFMVYLQKENIIDESGMPKERFSAEFPKEGPSILRIQQVVRGDSAAYFCASSPYESRGIPTYEQYFGPGTRLTVT.

The rearrangement joins TRBV6-1 to TRBJ2-5; weak D call: TRBD1 (6 bases). CDR1 and CDR2 (germline): MNHNS, SASEGT. The CDR3 loop spans 13 amino acids. V lost 6 bases and J lost 5, with 13 bases in between. CDR3: CASSRQVVETQYF. The CDR3 nucleotides are TGTGCCAGCAGCAGACAGGTAGTGGAGACCCAGTACTTC.

The chain links TRBV29-1 to TRBJ1-2; TRBD1 matches at 11 bases. V gave up 8 bases and J gave up 8 bases; unmatched junction bases: 10. Per germline, CDR1 SQVTM and CDR2 ANQGSEA. The CDR3 spans 13 residues. CDR3 nucleotide sequence: TGCAGCACCTATGGACAGGGGGCGATAGGCTACACCTTC. This codes for CSTYGQGAIGYTF.